The clone carrying this T cell receptor beta chain was picked up many times. This entry is derived from a study of T cells in Graves' hyperthyroidism and ophthalmopathy. Study overall: At the time of initial diagnosis and before any treatment, peripheral blood was collected.

Looked up from germline, CDR1 is SGHAT and CDR2 is FQNNGV. This CDR3 comprises 15 residues. V lost 5 bases to trimming and J lost 4 bases; unmatched junction nucleotides: 7. From RNA transcripts, TCR beta CDR3 regions were amplified. The TCR CDR3 was amplified in a first-round RT-PCR using the HTBI primer set. TCRdb reprocessed the multiplex PCR reads with MiXCR, giving one entry per CDR3 protein. The data hold roughly 420,000 distinct CDR3 sequences, with around a sixth observed a single time. Fresh peripheral blood, 9.5 to 10 ml of it, supplied the PBMCs. The chain uses TRBV11-2 and TRBJ2-1; TRBD2 matches at 8 bases. The sequenced sample consisted of blood. This TCR came from a young woman with Graves' hyperthyroidism. The CDR3 sequence: CASSPRGGSYNEQFF. CDR3 coding DNA: TGTGCCAGCAGCCCCCGGGGGGGATCATACAATGAGCAGTTCTTC.